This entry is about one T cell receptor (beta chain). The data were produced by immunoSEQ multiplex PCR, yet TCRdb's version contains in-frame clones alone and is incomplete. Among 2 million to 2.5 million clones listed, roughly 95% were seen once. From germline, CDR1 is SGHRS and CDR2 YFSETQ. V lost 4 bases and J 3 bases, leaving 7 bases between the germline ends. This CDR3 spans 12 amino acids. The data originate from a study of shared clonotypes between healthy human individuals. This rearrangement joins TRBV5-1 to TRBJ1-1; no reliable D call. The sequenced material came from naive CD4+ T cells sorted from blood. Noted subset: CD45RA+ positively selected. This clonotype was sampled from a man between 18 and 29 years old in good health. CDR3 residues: CASSHSDTEAFF. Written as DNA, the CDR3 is TGCGCCAGCAGCCACAGTGACACTGAAGCTTTCTTT.